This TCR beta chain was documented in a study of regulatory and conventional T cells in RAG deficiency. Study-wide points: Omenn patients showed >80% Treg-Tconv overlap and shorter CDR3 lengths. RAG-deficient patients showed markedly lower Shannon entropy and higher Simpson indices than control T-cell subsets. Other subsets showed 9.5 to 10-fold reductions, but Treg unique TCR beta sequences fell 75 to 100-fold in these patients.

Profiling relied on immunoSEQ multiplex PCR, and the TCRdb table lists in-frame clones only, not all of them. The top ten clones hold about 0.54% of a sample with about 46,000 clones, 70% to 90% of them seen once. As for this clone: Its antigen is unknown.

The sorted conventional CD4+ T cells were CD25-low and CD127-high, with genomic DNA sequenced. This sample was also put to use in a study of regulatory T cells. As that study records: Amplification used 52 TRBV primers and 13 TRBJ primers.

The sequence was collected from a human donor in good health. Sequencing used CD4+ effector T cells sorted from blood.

CDR3 coding DNA: TGTGCCAGCAGATTGGGTCCCACGGGCAATCAGCCCCAGCATTTT. It specifies CASRLGPTGNQPQHF. V usage is TRBV2 and J usage is TRBJ1-5, with D unclear. With 6 bases removed from V and 2 bases from J, the gap between germline ends came to 14 bases. This CDR3 has 15 amino acids. The germline V gene has CDR1 SNHLY and CDR2 FYNNEI.